This T cell receptor beta chain was sequenced during a study of early T cells in non-severe SARS-CoV-2 infection. Across the whole study: Whole-blood bulk RNA, unsorted, was sequenced, and chains were unpaired. General study points: Missing private and CD4 specificities, VDJdb matching favored anti-spike CD8 responses.

CDR1 is LGHNA and CDR2 is YSLEER in the germline V gene. This CDR3 contains 17 residues. The V segment lost 0 bases and the J segment 0 bases; nucleotides outside the gene matches: 7. This clonotype was counted between two and nine times. Antigen unknown. Researchers tagged individual cDNA molecules with unique molecular identifiers. TCRdb re-called the 5' RACE reads with MiXCR, one entry per CDR3 protein. This sample yields about 72,000 distinct CDR3 sequences, of which 10% are seen a single time; more than 7.5% belongs to the top ten. This sequence joins TRBV4-3 and TRBJ2-7, with 8 nucleotides matching TRBD2. This specimen was whole blood, taken at baseline. This clonotype originated in an adult who was a healthcare worker with PCR-confirmed SARS-CoV-2 infection or an uninfected control (not recorded which). CDR3 loop: CASSQEPPGGTSYEQYF. CDR3 bases: TGCGCCAGCAGCCAAGAACCCCCGGGGGGGACCTCCTACGAGCAGTACTTC.